This T cell receptor (beta chain) was sequenced for a study of CD8+ T cells in alopecia areata. V was clipped by 0 bases and J by 5 bases, with 10 bases between them. Germline V lookup: CDR1 SGHAT, CDR2 FQNNGV. CDR3 length: 14 residues. General study points: Mouse data revealed clearer TCR sharing than patient data did, a gap possibly tied to HLA. The study also sequences resident alphabeta T cells of normal skin in scalp samples.

The sample holds a few counts of this clone. Its antigen is unidentified. cDNA prepared by RNA extraction and subsequent reverse transcription served as the template for sequencing. TCRdb's copy holds only in-frame clones and misses some; the assay was immunoSEQ multiplex PCR. The sample has 150,000 to 200,000 clones; 55% are singletons. The rearrangement joins TRBV11-2 to TRBJ2-5; D perhaps matches TRBD2 (6 bases). The TCR was taken from a human donor in good health. Sequencing was done on a sample of CD4+ T cells sorted from blood. CDR3 in DNA: TGTGCCAGCAGCTTAGATACTGGGGGGGAGACCCAGTACTTC. This sequence encodes CASSLDTGGETQYF. Combining the CDR3 with reference TRBV11-2 and TRBJ2-5 gives the whole variable domain EAGVAQSPRYKIIEKRQSVAFWCNPISGHATLYWYQQILGQGPKLLIQFQNNGVVDDSQLPKDRFSAERLKGVDSTLKIQPAKLEDSAVYLCASSLDTGGETQYFGPGTRLLVL.